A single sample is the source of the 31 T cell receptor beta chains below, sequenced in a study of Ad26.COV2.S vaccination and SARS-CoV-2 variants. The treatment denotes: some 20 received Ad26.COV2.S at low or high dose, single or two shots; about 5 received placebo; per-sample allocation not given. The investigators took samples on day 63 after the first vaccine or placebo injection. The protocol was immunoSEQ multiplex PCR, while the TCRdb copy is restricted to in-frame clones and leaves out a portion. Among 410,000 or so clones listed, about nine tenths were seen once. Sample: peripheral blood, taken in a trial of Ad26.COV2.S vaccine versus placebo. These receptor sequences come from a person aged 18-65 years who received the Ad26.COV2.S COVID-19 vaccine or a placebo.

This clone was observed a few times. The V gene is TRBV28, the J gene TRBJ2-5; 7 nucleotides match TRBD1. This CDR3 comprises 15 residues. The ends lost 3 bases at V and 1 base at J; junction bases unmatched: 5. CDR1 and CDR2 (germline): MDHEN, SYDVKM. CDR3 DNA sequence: TGTGCCAGCAGTTTCTGGGGACAGTCCCAAGAGACCCAGTACTTC. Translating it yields CASSFWGQSQETQYF.

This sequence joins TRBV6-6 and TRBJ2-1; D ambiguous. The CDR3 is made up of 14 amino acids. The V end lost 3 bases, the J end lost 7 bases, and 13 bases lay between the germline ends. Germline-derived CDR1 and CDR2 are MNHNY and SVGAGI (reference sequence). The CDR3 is CASSYTVLSNEQFF. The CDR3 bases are TGTGCCAGCAGTTATACAGTCCTGAGTAATGAGCAGTTCTTC.

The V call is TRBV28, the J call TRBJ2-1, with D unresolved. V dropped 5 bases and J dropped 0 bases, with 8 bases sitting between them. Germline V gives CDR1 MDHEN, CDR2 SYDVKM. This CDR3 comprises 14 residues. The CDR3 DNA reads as TGTGCCAGCAGTGTGAGTAGCTCCTACAATGAGCAGTTCTTC. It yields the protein CASSVSSSYNEQFF.

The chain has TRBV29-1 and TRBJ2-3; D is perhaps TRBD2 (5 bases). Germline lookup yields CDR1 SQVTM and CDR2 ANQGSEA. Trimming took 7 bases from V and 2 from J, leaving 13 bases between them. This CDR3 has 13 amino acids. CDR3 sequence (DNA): TGCAGCGGCCGGACTTTTTACACAGATACGCAGTATTTT. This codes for CSGRTFYTDTQYF.

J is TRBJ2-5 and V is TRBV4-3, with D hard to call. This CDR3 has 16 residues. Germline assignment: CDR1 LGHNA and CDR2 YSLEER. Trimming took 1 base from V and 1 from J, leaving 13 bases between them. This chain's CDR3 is CASSQGFVQSQETQYF. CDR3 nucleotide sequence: TGCGCCAGCAGCCAAGGTTTTGTACAGAGCCAAGAGACCCAGTACTTC.

In DNA form, the CDR3 reads TGTGCCAGCAGCGTAACCCGGGGACAGACCGGGGAGCTGTTTTTT. The encoded protein is CASSVTRGQTGELFF. V and J are TRBV9 and TRBJ2-2; 7 positions match TRBD1. Trimming removed 1 base from V and 5 bases from J; junction bases left unmatched: 5. This CDR3 is 15 amino acids long. The germline gives CDR1 SGDLS, CDR2 YYNGEE.

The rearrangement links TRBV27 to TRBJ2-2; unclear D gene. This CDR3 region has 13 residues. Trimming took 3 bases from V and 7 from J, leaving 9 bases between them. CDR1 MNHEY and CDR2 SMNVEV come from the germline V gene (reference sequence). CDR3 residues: CASSLAQHGELFF. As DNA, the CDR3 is TGTGCCAGCAGTTTGGCTCAACACGGGGAGCTGTTTTTT.

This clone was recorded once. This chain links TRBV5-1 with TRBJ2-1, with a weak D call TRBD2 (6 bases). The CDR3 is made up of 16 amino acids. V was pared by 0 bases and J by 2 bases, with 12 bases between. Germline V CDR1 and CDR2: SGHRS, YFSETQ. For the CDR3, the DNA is TGCGCCAGCAGCTTGGCCGGGAGCGTCACCTACAATGAGCAGTTCTTC. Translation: CASSLAGSVTYNEQFF. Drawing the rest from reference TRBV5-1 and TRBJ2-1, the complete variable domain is KAGVTQTPRYLIKTRGQQVTLSCSPISGHRSVSWYQQTPGQGLQFLFEYFSETQRNKGNFPGRFSGRQFSNSRSEMNVSTLELGDSALYLCASSLAGSVTYNEQFFGPGTRLTVL.

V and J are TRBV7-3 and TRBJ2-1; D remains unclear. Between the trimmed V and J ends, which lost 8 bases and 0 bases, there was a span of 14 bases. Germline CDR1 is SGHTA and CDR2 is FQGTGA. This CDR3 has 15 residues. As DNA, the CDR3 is TGTGCCAGCTCCTCGGGCCTGAGCTCCTACAATGAGCAGTTCTTC. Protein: CASSSGLSSYNEQFF.

The CDR3 here is CASSTGQGANEKLFF. CDR3 sequence (DNA): TGTGCCAGCAGCACCGGACAGGGGGCTAATGAAAAACTGTTTTTT. The chain couples TRBV5-4 to TRBJ1-4, with 10 bases that match TRBD1. Germline CDR1 reads SGHNT; CDR2 reads YYREEE (reference sequence). With V trimmed by 4 bases and J by 3 bases, 3 bases remained unmatched. The CDR3 covers 15 residues.

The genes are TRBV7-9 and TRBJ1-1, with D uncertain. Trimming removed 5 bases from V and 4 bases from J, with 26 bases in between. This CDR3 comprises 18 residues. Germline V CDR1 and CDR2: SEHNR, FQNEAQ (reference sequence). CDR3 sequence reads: CASSPPLNSAGLFTEAFF. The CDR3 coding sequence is TGTGCCAGCAGCCCCCCCCTTAACAGCGCCGGGTTGTTCACTGAAGCTTTCTTT. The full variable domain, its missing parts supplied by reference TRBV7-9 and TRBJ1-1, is DTGVSQNPRHKITKRGQNVTFRCDPISEHNRLYWYRQTLGQGPEFLTYFQNEAQLEKSRLLSDRFSAERPKGSFSTLEIQRTEQGDSAMYLCASSPPLNSAGLFTEAFFGQGTRLTVV.

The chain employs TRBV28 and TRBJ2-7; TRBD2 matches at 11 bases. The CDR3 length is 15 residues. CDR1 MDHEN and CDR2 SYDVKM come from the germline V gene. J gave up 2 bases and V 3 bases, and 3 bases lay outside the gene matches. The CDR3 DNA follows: TGTGCCAGCAGTTTTGCGACTAGCGGGACCTACGAGCAGTACTTC. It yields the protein CASSFATSGTYEQYF.

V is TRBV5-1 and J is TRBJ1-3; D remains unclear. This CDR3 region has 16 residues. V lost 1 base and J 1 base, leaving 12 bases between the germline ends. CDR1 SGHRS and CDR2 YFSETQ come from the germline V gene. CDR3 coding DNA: TGCGCCAGCAGCTTGATCGAGTCGGAGTCTGGAAACACCATATATTTT. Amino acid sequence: CASSLIESESGNTIYF.

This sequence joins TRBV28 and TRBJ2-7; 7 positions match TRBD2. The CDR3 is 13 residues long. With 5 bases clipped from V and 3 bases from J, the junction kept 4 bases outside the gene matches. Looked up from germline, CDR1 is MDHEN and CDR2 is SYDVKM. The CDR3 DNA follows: TGTGCCAGCAGTCCTAGCGGATACTACGAGCAGTACTTC. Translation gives CASSPSGYYEQYF. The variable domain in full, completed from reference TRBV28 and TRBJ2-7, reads DVKVTQSSRYLVKRTGEKVFLECVQDMDHENMFWYRQDPGLGLRLIYFSYDVKMKEKGDIPEGYSVSREKKERFSLILESASTNQTSMYLCASSPSGYYEQYFGPGTRLTVT.

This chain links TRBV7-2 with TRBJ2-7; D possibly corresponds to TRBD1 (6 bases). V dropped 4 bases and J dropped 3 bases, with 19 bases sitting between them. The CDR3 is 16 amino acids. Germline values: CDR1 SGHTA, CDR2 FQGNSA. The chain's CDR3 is CASSSPRDTVDYEQYF. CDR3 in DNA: TGTGCCAGCAGCTCCCCTCGGGACACCGTAGACTACGAGCAGTACTTC.

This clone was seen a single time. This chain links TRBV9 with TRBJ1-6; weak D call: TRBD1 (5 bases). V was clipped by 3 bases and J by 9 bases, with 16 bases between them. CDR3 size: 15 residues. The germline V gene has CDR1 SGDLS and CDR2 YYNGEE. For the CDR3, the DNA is TGTGCCAGCAGCGCAATGGGACTGCTTAGTTCACCCCTCCACTTT. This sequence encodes CASSAMGLLSSPLHF.

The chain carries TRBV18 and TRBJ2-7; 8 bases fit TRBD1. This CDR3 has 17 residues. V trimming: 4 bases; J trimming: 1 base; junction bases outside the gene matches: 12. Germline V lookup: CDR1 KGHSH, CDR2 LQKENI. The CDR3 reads CASSHWEQGAKSYEQYF. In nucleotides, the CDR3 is TGTGCCAGCTCACACTGGGAGCAGGGGGCTAAATCCTACGAGCAGTACTTC.

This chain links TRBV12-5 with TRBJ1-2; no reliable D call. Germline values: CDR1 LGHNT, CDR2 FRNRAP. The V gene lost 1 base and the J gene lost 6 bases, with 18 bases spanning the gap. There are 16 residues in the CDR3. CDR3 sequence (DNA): TGTGCTAGTGGTTTGGGGCGTAAGGGCATCTTTGATGGCTACACCTTC. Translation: CASGLGRKGIFDGYTF.

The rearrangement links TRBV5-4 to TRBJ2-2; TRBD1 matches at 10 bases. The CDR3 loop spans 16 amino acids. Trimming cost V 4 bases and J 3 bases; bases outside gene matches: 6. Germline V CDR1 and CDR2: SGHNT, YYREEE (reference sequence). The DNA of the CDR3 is TGTGCCAGCAGCCGCCCGGGACAGGGGCACACCGGGGAGCTGTTTTTT. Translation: CASSRPGQGHTGELFF.

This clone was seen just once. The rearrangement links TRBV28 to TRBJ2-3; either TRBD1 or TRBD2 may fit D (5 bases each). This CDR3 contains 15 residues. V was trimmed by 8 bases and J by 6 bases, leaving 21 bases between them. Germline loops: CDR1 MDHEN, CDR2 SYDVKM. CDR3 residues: CASREPGRVSDTQYF. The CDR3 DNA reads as TGTGCCAGCCGCGAACCAGGGAGAGTATCGGATACGCAGTATTTT.

The CDR3 is CASSPGQGGFLNTEAFF. The CDR3 DNA reads TGTGCCAGCAGTCCGGGACAGGGAGGTTTTTTGAACACTGAAGCTTTCTTT. This chain joins TRBV6-6 and TRBJ1-1; 9 bases line up with TRBD1. The length of the CDR3 is 17 residues. Per germline, CDR1 MNHNY and CDR2 SVGAGI (reference sequence). With 5 bases clipped from V and 0 bases from J, the junction kept 10 bases outside the gene matches.

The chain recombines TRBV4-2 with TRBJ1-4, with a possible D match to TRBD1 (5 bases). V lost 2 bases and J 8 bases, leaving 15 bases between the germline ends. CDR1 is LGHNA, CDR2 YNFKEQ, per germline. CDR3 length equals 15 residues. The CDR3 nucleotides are TGTGCCAGCAGCCAATTTACAGGCGGTCTAGAAAAACTGTTTTTT. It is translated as CASSQFTGGLEKLFF.

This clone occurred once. CDR3 protein: CASSYTPSPVGSPLHF. The CDR3 DNA sequence: TGTGCCAGCAGTTACACACCGTCGCCGGTCGGGTCACCCCTCCACTTT. The J gene is TRBJ1-6, the V gene TRBV6-5, with no clear D. The CDR3 sequence is 16 residues long. V lost 2 bases and J 10 bases, leaving 18 bases between the germline ends. The germline CDR1 and CDR2 sequences are MNHEY and SVGAGI.

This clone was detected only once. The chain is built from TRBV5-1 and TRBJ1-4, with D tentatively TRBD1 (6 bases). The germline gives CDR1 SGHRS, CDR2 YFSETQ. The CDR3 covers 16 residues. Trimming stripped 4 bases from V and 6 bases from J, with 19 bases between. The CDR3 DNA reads TGCGCCAGCAGCCGGACTCACCGGGACAAATATGAAAAACTGTTTTTT. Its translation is CASSRTHRDKYEKLFF.

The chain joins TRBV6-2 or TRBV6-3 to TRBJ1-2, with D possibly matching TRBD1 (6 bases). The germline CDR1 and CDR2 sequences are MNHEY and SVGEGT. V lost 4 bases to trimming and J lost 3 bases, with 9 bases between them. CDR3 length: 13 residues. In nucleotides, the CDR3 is TGTGCCAGCAGTTCCCAGGGGTACTATGGCTACACCTTC. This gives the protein CASSSQGYYGYTF.

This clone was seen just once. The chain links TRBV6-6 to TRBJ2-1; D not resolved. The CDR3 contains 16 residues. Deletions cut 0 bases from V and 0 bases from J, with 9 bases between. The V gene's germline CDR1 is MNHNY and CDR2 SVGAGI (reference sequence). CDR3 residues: CASSYSLGNSYNEQFF. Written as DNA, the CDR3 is TGTGCCAGCAGTTACTCCCTAGGAAACTCCTACAATGAGCAGTTCTTC.

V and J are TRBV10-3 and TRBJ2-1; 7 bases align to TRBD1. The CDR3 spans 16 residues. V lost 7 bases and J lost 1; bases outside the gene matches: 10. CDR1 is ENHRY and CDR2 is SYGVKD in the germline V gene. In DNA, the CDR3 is TGTGCCATCACCCCCACGGGACAGCTGTCCTACAATGAGCAGTTCTTC. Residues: CAITPTGQLSYNEQFF.

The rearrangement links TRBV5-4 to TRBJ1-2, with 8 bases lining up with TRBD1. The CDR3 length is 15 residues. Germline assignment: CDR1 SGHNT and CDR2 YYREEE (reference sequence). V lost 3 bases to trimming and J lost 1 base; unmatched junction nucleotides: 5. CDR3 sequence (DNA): TGTGCCAGCAGCTCCCGGGACAGGATTAACTATGGCTACACCTTC. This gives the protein CASSSRDRINYGYTF.

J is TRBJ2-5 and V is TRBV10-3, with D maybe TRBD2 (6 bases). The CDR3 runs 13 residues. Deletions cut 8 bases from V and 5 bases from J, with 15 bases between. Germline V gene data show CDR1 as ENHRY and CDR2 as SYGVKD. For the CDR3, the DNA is TGTGCCATCGGACCGGGAGTTGGGGAGACCCAGTACTTC. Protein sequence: CAIGPGVGETQYF.

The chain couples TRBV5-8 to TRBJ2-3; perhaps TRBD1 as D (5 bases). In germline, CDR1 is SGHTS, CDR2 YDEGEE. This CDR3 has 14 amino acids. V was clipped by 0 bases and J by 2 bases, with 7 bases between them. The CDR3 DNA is TGTGCCAGCAGCTTGGAGGGGATCACAGATACGCAGTATTTT. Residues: CASSLEGITDTQYF.

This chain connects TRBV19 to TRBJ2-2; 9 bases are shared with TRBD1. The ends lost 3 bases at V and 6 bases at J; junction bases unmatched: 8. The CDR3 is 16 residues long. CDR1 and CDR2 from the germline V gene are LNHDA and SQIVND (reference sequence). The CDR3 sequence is CASSITGGAGAGELFF. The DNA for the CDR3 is TGTGCCAGTAGTATCACAGGGGGCGCGGGGGCCGGGGAGCTGTTTTTT. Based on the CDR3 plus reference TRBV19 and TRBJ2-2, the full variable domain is DGGITQSPKYLFRKEGQNVTLSCEQNLNHDAMYWYRQDPGQGLRLIYYSQIVNDFQKGDIAEGYSVSREKKESFPLTVTSAQKNPTAFYLCASSITGGAGAGELFFGEGSRLTVL.